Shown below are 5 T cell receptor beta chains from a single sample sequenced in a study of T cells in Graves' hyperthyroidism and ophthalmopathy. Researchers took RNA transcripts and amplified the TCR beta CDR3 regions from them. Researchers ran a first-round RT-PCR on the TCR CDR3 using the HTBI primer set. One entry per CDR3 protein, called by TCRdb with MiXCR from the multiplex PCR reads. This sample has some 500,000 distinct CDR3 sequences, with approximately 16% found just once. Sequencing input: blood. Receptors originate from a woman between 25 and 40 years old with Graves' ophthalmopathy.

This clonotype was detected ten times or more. The CDR3, as DNA: TGCGCCAGCAGTGAAAGTCTAGTAATGTCGACGAACACAGATACGCAGTATTTT. This translates into CASSESLVMSTNTDTQYF. V is TRBV10-2 and J is TRBJ2-3; D is uncertain. With 3 bases removed from V and 2 bases from J, the gap between germline ends came to 21 bases. The CDR3 is 18 residues long. CDR1 and CDR2 from the germline V gene are WSHSY and SAAADI.

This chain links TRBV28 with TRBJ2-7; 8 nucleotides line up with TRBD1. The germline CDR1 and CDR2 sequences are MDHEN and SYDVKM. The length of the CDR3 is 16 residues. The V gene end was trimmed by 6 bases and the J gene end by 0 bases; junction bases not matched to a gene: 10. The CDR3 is CASSRIDRGPSYEQYF. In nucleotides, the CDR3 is TGTGCCAGCAGCCGTATCGACAGGGGCCCCTCCTACGAGCAGTACTTC.

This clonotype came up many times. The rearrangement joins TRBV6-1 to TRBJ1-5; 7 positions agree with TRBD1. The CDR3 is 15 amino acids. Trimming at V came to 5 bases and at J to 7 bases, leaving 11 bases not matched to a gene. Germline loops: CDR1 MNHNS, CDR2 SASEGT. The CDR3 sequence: CASSYAYRGDQPQHF. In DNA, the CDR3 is TGTGCCAGCAGTTACGCGTACAGGGGTGACCAGCCCCAGCATTTT.

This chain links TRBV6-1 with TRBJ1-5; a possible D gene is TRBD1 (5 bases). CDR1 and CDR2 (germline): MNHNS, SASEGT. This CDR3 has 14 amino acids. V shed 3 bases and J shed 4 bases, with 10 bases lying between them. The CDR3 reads CASSDPGGNQPQHF. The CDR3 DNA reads TGTGCCAGCAGTGACCCCGGGGGGAATCAGCCCCAGCATTTT.

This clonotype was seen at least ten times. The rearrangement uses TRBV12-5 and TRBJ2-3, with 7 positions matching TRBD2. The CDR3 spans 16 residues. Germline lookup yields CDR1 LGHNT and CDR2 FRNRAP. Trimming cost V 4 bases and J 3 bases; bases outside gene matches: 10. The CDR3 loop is CASGSERAGRTDTQYF. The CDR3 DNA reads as TGTGCTAGTGGTTCCGAACGAGCGGGAAGAACAGATACGCAGTATTTT.